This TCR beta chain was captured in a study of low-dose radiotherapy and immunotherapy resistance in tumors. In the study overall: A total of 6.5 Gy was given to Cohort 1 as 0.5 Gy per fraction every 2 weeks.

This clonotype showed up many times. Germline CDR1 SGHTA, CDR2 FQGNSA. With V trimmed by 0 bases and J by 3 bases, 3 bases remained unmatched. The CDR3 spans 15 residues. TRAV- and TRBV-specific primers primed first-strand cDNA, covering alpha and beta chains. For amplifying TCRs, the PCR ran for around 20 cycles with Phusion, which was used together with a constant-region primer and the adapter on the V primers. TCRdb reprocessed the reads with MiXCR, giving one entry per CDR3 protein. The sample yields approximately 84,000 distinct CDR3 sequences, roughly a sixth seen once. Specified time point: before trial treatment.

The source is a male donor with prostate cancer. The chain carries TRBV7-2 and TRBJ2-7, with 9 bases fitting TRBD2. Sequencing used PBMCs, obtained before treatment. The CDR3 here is CASSLASGGFYEQYF. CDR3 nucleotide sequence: TGTGCCAGCAGCTTAGCCAGCGGGGGGTTCTACGAGCAGTACTTC.